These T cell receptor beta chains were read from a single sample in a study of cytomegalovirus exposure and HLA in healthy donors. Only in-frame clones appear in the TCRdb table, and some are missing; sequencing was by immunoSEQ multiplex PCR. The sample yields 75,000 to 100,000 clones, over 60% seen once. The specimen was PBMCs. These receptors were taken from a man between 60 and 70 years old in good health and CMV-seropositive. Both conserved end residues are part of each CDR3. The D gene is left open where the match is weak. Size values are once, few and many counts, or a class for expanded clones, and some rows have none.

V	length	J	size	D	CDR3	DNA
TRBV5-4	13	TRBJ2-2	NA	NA	CASAVDGTGELFF	TGTGCCAGTGCGGTTGACGGGACCGGGGAGCTGTTTTTT
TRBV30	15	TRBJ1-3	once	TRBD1	CAWSPPGQGGNTIYF	TGTGCCTGGAGCCCCCCGGGACAGGGAGGCAACACCATATATTTT
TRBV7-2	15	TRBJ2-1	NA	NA	CASSLSPTVAYEQFF	TGTGCCAGCAGCCTTTCCCCCACTGTCGCCTATGAGCAGTTCTTC
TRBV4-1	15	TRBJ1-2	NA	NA	CASSQGASGLGGYTF	TGCGCCAGCAGCCAAGGGGCGTCAGGGCTGGGTGGCTACACCTTC
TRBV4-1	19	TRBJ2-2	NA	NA	CASSQAKGELALNTGELFF	TGCGCCAGCAGCCAAGCGAAAGGTGAACTAGCTTTGAACACCGGGGAGCTGTTTTTT
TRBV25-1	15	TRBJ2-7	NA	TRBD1	CASSENGQGRDEQYF	TGTGCCAGCAGTGAAAATGGACAGGGGCGGGACGAGCAGTACTTC
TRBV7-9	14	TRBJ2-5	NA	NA	CASSQKGGGETQYF	TGTGCCAGCAGCCAAAAGGGTGGAGGAGAGACCCAGTACTTC
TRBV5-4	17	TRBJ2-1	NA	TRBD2	CASSLIITAGGLNEQFF	TGTGCCAGCAGCTTGATTATTACGGCGGGGGGGCTGAATGAGCAGTTCTTC
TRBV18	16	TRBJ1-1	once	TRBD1	CASSPGQGAVGTEAFF	TGTGCCAGCTCACCGGGACAGGGGGCGGTAGGCACTGAAGCTTTCTTT
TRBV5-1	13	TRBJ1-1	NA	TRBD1	CASRTGGNGEAFF	TGCGCCAGCAGGACAGGGGGCAACGGTGAAGCTTTCTTT
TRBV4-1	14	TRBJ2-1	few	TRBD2	CASSRGGAYNEQFF	TGCGCCAGCAGCCGCGGGGGGGCCTACAATGAGCAGTTCTTC
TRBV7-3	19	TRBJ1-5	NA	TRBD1	CASSPRTGGRISGNQPQHF	TGTGCCAGCAGCCCCAGGACAGGGGGCCGAATTAGCGGCAATCAGCCCCAGCATTTT
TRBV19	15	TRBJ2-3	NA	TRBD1	CASTIRQGRADTQYF	TGTGCCAGTACCATCCGACAGGGTAGGGCAGATACGCAGTATTTT
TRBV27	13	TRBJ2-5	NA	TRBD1	CASRATGEETQYF	TGTGCCAGCAGGGCGACAGGGGAAGAGACCCAGTACTTC
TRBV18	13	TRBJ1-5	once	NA	CASSQEGNQPQHF	TGTGCCAGCTCACAGGAGGGCAATCAGCCCCAGCATTTT
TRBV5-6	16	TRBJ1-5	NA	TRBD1	CASSLGAGQGRQPQHF	TGTGCCAGCAGCTTGGGGGCCGGACAGGGGAGGCAGCCCCAGCATTTT
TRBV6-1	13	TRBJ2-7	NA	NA	CASSDQSPGEQYF	TGTGCCAGCAGTGACCAGTCCCCCGGGGAGCAGTACTTC
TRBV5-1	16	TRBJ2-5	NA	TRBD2	CASSLEGRGGSETQYF	TGCGCCAGCAGCTTGGAGGGGCGGGGGGGCAGTGAGACCCAGTACTTC
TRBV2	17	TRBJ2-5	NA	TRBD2	CASSGWTSGGPQETQYF	TGTGCCAGCAGTGGGTGGACTAGCGGGGGGCCCCAAGAGACCCAGTACTTC
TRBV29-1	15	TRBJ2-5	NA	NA	CSVEGGLQRVITQYF	TGCAGCGTTGAGGGAGGTCTCCAAAGAGTTATAACCCAGTACTTC
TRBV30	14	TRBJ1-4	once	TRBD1	CAWGVGQGGEKLFF	TGTGCCTGGGGTGTGGGACAGGGTGGTGAAAAACTGTTTTTT
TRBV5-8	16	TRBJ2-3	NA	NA	CASSLMGASGTDTQYF	TGTGCCAGCAGCTTGATGGGGGCATCTGGCACAGATACGCAGTATTTT
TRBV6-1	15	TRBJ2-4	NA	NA	CASSGAELAKNIQYF	TGTGCCAGCAGTGGGGCAGAGTTAGCCAAAAACATTCAGTACTTC
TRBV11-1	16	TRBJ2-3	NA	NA	CASRPLTGSSTDTQYF	TGTGCCAGCAGACCCCTAACAGGGTCTAGCACAGATACGCAGTATTTT
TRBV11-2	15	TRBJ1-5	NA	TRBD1	CASSRDRGNRQPQHF	TGTGCCAGCAGCAGAGACAGGGGGAACCGGCAGCCCCAGCATTTT
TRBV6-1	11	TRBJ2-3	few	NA	CASRGGDTQYF	TGTGCCAGCAGAGGGGGAGATACGCAGTATTTT
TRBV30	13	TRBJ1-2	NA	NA	CAWNGRSRGGYTF	TGTGCCTGGAATGGGAGGTCTCGAGGAGGCTACACCTTC
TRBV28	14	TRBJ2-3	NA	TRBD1	CASRIGGSGDTQYF	TGTGCCAGCAGAATAGGGGGCTCGGGAGATACGCAGTATTTT
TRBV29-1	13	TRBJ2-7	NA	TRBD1	CSVAGTVPYEQYF	TGCAGCGTTGCGGGGACAGTCCCCTACGAGCAGTACTTC
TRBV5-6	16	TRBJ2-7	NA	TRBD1	CASSWGQGAVVYEQYF	TGTGCCAGCAGCTGGGGACAGGGGGCGGTGGTGTACGAGCAGTACTTC
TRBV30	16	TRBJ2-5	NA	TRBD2	CAWSLRLAGGRETQYF	TGTGCCTGGAGTCTTCGACTAGCGGGGGGTCGAGAGACCCAGTACTTC
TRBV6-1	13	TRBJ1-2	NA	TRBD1	CASSDRGRLGYTF	TGTGCCAGCAGTGACAGGGGGCGGCTTGGCTACACCTTC
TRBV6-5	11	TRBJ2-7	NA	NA	CASSEGYEQYF	TGTGCCAGCAGCGAGGGCTACGAGCAGTACTTC
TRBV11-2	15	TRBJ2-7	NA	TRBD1	CASSLVAGGSYEQYF	TGTGCCAGCAGCTTAGTGGCAGGGGGCTCCTACGAGCAGTACTTC
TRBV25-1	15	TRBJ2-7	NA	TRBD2	CASSEGGGEFYEQYF	TGTGCCAGCAGTGAAGGGGGAGGGGAATTTTACGAGCAGTACTTC
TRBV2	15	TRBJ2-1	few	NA	CASSEVRGAGNEQFF	TGTGCCAGCAGTGAAGTCCGGGGGGCGGGTAATGAGCAGTTCTTC
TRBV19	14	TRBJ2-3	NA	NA	CASSIIGVTDTQYF	TGTGCCAGTAGTATAATAGGGGTTACCGATACGCAGTATTTT